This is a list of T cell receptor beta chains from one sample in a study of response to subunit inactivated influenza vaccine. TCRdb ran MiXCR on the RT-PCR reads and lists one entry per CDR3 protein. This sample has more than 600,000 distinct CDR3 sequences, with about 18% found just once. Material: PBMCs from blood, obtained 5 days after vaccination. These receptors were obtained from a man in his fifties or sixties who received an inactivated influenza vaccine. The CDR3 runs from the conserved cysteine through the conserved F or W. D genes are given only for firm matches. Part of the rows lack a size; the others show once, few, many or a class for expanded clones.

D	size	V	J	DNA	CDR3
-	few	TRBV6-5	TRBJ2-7	TGTGCCAGCAGTTTCCTATGGACCCGATCCGTCGCCGAGCAGTACTTC	CASSFLWTRSVAEQYF
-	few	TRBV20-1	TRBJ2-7	TGCAGTGCTAGAGGAGGGGCGGTTGACGAGCAGTACTTC	CSARGGAVDEQYF
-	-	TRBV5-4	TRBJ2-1	TGTGCCAGCAGCTTGGAGGGGCCGAGGAATGAGCAGTTCTTC	CASSLEGPRNEQFF
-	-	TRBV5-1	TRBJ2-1	TGCGCCAGCAGCTTGACAGTGGGTTTGCTTTACAATGAGCAGTTCTTC	CASSLTVGLLYNEQFF
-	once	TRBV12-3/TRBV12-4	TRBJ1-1	TGTGCCAGCAGTCGTCTTCAGGGTACTGAAGCTTTCTTT	CASSRLQGTEAFF
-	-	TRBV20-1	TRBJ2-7	TGCAGTGCTAGGGTTACTGGTCTGAACGAGCAGTACTTC	CSARVTGLNEQYF
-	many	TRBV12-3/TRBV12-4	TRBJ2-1	TGTGCCAGCAGCTGGAATGGGGTTGAGCAGTTCTTC	CASSWNGVEQFF
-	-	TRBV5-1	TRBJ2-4	TGCGCCAGCAGCTTGGCCACTCAGGGAAACATTCAGTACTTC	CASSLATQGNIQYF
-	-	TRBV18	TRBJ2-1	TGTGCCAGCTCACCACCATTTGGGGGGACCTACAATGAGCAGTTCTTC	CASSPPFGGTYNEQFF
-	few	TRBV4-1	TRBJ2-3	TGCGCCAGCAGCCGCAACCTGATGGCAGGGAAAACCGAAACAGATACGCAGTATTTT	CASSRNLMAGKTETDTQYF
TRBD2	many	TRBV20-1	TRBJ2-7	TGCAGTGCTCAACCCCCGGGACTAGTTCTCCGGCAGTACTTC	CSAQPPGLVLRQYF
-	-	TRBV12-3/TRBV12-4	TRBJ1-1	TGTGCCAGCAGGTTGGGGTTTGAAGCTTTCTTT	CASRLGFEAFF
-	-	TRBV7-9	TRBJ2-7	TGTGCCAGCAGCTCACCCGGACTGGGCTCCTACGAGCAGTACTTC	CASSSPGLGSYEQYF
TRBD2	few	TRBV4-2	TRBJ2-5	TGTGCCAGCAGCCAAGTGCCGGGCGGGGGATTCCAAGAGACCCAGTACTTC	CASSQVPGGGFQETQYF
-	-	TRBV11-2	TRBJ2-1	TGTGCCAGCAGCTTATCACCAGGGGTGGGGGGGCAGTTCTTC	CASSLSPGVGGQFF
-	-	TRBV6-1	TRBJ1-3	TGTGCCAGCAGAGAACAGTCATTTGGCTCTGGAAACACCATATATTTT	CASREQSFGSGNTIYF
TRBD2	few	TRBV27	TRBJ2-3	TGTGCCAGCAGTTTAATGGGCGGGAGGGCTACAGATACGCAGTATTTT	CASSLMGGRATDTQYF
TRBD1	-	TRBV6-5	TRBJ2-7	TGTGCCAGCAGTTACCGGGGACAGGGGGCCTACGAGCAGTACTTC	CASSYRGQGAYEQYF
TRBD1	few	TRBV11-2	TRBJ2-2	TGTGCCAGCAGCACCAGGACAGGGGTCTACCCCGGGGAGCTGTTTTTT	CASSTRTGVYPGELFF
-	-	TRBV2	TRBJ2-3	TGTGCCAGCCAGGCGAGGGGCACAGATACGCAGTATTTT	CASQARGTDTQYF
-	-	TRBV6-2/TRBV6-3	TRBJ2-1	TGTGCCAGCAAAGAGCAGGGGCCCTTTAACAATGAGCAGTTCTTC	CASKEQGPFNNEQFF
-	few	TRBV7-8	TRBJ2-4	TGTGCCAGCAGCTTAGGTGCGGGGGCAGCCAAAAACATTCAGTACTTC	CASSLGAGAAKNIQYF
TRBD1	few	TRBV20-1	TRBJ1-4	TGCAGTGCTAGAGCGGGACAGGGGATTAATGAAAAACTGTTTTTT	CSARAGQGINEKLFF
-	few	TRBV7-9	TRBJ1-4	TGTGCCAGCAGCCGCGAGGACCTAACCGCTGAAAAACTGTTTTTT	CASSREDLTAEKLFF